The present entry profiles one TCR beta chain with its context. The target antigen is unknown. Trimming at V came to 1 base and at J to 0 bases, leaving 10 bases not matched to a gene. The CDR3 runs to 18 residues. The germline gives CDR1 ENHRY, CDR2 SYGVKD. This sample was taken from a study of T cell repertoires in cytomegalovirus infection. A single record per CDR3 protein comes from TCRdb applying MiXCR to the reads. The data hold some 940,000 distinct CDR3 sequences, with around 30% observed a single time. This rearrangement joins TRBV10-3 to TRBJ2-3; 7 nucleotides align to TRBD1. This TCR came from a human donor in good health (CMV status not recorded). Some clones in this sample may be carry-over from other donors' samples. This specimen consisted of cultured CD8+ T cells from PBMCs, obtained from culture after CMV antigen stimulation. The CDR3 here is CAISEFRTGRLSTDTQYF. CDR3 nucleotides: TGTGCCATCAGTGAGTTCAGGACAGGTCGTCTAAGCACAGATACGCAGTATTTT.